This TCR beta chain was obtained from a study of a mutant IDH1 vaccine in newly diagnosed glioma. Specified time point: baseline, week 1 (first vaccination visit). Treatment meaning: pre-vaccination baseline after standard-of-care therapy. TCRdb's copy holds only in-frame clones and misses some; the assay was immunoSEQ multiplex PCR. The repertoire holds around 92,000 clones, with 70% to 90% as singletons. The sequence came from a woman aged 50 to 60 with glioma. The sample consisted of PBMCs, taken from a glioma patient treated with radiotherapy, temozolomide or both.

This CDR3 is CASSDQETQYF. The CDR3 DNA is TGTGCCAGCAGCGACCAAGAGACCCAGTACTTC. This sequence joins TRBV9 and TRBJ2-5; no clear D gene. Germline V gives CDR1 SGDLS, CDR2 YYNGEE. The CDR3 spans 11 residues. The ends were cut back, 3 bases at V and 0 bases at J, with 0 bases in the middle.